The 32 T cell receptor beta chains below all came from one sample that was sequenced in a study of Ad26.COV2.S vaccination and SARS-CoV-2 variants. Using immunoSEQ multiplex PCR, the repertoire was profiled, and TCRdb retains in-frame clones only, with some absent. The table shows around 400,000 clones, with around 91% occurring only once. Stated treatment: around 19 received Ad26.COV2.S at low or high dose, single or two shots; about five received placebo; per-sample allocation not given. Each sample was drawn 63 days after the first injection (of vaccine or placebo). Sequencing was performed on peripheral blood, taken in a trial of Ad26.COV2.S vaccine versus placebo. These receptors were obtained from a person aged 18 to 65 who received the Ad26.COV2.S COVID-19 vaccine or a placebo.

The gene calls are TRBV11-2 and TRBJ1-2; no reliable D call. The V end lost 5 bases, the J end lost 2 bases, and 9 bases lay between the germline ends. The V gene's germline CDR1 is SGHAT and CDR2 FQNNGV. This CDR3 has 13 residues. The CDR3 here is CASSLAGNYGYTF. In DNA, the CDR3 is TGTGCCAGCAGCCTAGCAGGCAACTATGGCTACACCTTC.

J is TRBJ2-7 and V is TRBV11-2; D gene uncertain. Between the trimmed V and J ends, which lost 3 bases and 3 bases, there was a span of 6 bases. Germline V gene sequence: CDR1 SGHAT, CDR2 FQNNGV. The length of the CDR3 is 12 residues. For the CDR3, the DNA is TGTGCCAGCAGCTTTCACAGCTACGAGCAGTACTTC. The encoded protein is CASSFHSYEQYF.

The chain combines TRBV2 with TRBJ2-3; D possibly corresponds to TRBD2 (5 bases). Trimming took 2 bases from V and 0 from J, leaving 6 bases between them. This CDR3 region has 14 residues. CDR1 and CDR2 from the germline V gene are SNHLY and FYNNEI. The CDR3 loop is CASSERGSTDTQYF. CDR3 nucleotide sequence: TGTGCCAGCAGTGAACGCGGGAGCACAGATACGCAGTATTTT.

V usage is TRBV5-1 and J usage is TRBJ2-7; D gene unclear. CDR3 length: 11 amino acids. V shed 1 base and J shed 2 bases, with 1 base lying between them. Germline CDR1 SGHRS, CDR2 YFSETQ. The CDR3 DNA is TGCGCCAGCAGCTTGACCTACGAGCAGTACTTC. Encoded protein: CASSLTYEQYF.

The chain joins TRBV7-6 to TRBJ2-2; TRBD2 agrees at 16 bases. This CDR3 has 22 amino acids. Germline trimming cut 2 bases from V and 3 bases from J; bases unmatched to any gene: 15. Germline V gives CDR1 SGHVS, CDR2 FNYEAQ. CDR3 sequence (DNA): TGTGCCAGCAGCTTACCAACAACTCCGGGACTAGCGGGAGGGTCGGACACCGGGGAGCTGTTTTTT. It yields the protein CASSLPTTPGLAGGSDTGELFF.

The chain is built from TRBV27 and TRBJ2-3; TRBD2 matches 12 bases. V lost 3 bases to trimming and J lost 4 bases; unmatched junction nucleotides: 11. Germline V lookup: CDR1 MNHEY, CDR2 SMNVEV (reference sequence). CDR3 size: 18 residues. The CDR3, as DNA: TGTGCCAGCAGTTTTACTCTAGCGGGAGGGAGGGAGGCAGATACGCAGTATTTT. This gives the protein CASSFTLAGGREADTQYF.

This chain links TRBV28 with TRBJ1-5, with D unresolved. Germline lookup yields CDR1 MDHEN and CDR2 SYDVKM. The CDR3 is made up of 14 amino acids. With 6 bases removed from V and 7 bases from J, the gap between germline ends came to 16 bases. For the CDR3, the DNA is TGTGCCAGCAGCGACCCAAGGTTCAGGCAGCCCCAGCATTTT. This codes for CASSDPRFRQPQHF. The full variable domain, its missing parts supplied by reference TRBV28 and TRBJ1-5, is DVKVTQSSRYLVKRTGEKVFLECVQDMDHENMFWYRQDPGLGLRLIYFSYDVKMKEKGDIPEGYSVSREKKERFSLILESASTNQTSMYLCASSDPRFRQPQHFGDGTRLSIL.

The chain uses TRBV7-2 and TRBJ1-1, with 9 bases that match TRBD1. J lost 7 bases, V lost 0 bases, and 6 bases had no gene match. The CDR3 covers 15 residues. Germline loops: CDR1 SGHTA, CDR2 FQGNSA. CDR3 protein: CASSLAGTGTNEAFF. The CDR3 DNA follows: TGTGCCAGCAGCTTAGCTGGGACAGGGACGAATGAAGCTTTCTTT.

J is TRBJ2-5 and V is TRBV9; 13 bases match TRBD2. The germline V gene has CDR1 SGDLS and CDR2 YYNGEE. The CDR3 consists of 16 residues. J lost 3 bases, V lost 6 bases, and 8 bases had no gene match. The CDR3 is CASTASGTSGKETQYF. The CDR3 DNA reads TGTGCCAGCACCGCTTCCGGGACTAGCGGGAAAGAGACCCAGTACTTC.

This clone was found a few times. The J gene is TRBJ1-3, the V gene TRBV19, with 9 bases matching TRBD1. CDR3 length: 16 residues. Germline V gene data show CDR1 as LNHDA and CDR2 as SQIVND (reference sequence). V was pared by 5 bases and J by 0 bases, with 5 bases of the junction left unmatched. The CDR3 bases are TGTGCCAGTAGTCTTGGGACAGGGATCTCTGGAAACACCATATATTTT. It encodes CASSLGTGISGNTIYF.

In DNA form, the CDR3 reads TGTGCCATCTGCCGGGAACAAGGCGAGACCCAGTACTTC. The encoded protein is CAICREQGETQYF. The gene calls are TRBV10-3 and TRBJ2-5; D perhaps matches TRBD2 (5 bases). The ends were cut back, 8 bases at V and 5 bases at J, with 15 bases in the middle. The CDR3 runs to 13 residues. CDR1 ENHRY and CDR2 SYGVKD come from the germline V gene.

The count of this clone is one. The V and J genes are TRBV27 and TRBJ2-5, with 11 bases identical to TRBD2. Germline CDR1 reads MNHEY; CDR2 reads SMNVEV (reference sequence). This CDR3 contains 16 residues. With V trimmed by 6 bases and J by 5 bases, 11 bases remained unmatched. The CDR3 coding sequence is TGTGCCAGCAGAGCCCTCGGGACTAGCGGCCTGGAGACCCAGTACTTC. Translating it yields CASRALGTSGLETQYF.

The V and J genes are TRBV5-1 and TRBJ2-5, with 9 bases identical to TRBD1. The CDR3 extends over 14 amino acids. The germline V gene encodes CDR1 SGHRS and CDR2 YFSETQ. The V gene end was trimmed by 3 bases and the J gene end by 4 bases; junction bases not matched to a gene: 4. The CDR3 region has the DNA TGCGCCAGCAGCTCCACGACAGGGGGAGAGACCCAGTACTTC. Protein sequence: CASSSTTGGETQYF.

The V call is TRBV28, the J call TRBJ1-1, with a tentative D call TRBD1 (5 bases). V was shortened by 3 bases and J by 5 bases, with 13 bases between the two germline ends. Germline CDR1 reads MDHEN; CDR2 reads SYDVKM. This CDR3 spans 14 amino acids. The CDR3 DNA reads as TGTGCCAGCAGTTTCTATCGGGGGGGGACTGAAGCTTTCTTT. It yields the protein CASSFYRGGTEAFF.

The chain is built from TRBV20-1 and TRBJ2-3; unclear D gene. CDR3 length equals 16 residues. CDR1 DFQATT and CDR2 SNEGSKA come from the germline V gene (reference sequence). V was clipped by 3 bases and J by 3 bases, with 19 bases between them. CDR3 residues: CSASPYALRRTDTQYF. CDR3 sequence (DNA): TGCAGTGCTAGTCCCTACGCGCTACGCAGGACAGATACGCAGTATTTT.

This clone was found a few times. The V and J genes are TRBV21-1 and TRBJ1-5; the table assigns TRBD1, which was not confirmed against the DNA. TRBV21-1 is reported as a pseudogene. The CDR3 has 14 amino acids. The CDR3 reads CASSRQDGNQPQHF. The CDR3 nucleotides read TGTGCCAGCAGCAGACAGGACGGTAATCAGCCCCAGCATTTT.

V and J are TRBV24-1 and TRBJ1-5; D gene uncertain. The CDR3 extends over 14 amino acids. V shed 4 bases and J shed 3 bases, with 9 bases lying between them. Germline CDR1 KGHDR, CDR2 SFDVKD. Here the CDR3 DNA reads TGTGCCACCAGTGAGTCGTCCTACAATCAGCCCCAGCATTTT. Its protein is CATSESSYNQPQHF.

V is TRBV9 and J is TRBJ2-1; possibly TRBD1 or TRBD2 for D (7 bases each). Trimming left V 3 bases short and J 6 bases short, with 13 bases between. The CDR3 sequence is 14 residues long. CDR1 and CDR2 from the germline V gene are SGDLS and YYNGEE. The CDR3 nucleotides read TGTGCCAGCAGCGCCCAGGGGGGGAGCAATGAGCAGTTCTTC. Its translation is CASSAQGGSNEQFF.

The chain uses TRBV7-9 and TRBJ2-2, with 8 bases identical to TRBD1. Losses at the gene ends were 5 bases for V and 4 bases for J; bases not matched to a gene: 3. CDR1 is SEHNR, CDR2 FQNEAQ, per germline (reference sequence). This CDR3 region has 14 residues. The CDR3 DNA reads TGTGCCAGCAGCCCGACAGGGGTCACCGGGGAGCTGTTTTTT. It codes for CASSPTGVTGELFF.

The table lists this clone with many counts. CDR3 sequence reads: CASRFRVPNQPQHF. The DNA of the CDR3 is TGTGCAAGTCGCTTCCGGGTCCCAAATCAGCCCCAGCATTTT. This chain links TRBV12-2 with TRBJ1-5. TRBV12-2 is deemed a pseudogene. This CDR3 has 14 residues.

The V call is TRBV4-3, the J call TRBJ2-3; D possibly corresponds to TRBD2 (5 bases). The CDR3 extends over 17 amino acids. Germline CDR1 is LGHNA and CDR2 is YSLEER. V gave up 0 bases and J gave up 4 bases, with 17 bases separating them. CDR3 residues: CASSQDPRGGLADTQYF. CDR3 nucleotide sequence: TGCGCCAGCAGCCAAGACCCTCGGGGTGGATTAGCAGATACGCAGTATTTT.

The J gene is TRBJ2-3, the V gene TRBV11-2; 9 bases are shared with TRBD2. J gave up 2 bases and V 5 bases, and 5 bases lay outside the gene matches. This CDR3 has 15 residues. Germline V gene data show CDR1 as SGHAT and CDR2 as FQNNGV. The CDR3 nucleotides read TGTGCCAGCAGCCTCACTAGCGGGCCCACAGATACGCAGTATTTT. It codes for CASSLTSGPTDTQYF.

Here the CDR3 reads CASSAGLPNTGELFF. CDR3 in DNA: TGTGCCAGCAGTGCCGGACTCCCTAACACCGGGGAGCTGTTTTTT. V is TRBV6-2 or TRBV6-3 and J is TRBJ2-2; D might be TRBD2 (5 bases). This CDR3 is built from 15 residues. Germline CDR1 reads MNHEY; CDR2 reads SVGEGT. V gave up 5 bases and J gave up 2 bases, with 12 bases separating them.

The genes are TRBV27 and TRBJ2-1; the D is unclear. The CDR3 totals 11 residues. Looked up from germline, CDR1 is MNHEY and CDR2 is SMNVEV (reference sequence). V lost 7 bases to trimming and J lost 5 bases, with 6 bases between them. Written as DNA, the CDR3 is TGTGCCAGCATCAGGAACAATGAGCAGTTCTTC. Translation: CASIRNNEQFF.

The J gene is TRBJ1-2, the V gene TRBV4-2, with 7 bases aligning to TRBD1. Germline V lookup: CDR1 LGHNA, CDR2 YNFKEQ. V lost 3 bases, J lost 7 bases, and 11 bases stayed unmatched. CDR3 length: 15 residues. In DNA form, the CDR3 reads TGTGCCAGCAGCCATAGAGGGACAGAGGGGATTGGCTACACCTTC. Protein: CASSHRGTEGIGYTF.

For the CDR3, the DNA is TGTGCCAGCAGCGTAGAAGTGGTGGGAGAGACCCAGTACTTC. It yields the protein CASSVEVVGETQYF. The chain couples TRBV9 to TRBJ2-5, with D hard to call. Germline V CDR1 and CDR2: SGDLS, YYNGEE. The CDR3 spans 14 residues. Trimming removed 0 bases at V and 4 bases at J, with 10 bases between.

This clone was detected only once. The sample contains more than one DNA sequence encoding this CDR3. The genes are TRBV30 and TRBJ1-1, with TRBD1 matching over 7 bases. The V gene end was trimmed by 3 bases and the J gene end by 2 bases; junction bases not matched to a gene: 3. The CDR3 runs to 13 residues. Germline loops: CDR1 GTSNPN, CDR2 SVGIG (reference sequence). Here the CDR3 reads CAWSRQGNTEAFF. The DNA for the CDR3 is TGTGCCTGGAGCCGACAGGGAAACACTGAAGCTTTCTTT.

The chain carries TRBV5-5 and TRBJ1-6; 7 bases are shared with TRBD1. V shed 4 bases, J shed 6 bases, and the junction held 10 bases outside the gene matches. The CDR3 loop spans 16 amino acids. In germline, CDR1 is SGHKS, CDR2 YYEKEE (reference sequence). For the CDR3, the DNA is TGTGCCAGCAGCGCCGAAGGACAGGCCCCTAATTCACCCCTCCACTTT. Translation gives CASSAEGQAPNSPLHF.

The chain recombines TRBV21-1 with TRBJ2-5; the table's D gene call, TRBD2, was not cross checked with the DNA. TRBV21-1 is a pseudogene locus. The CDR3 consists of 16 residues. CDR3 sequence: CATSQDRLPRQETQYF. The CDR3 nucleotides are TGTGCCACCTCACAAGATCGACTTCCTAGGCAAGAGACCCAGTACTTC.

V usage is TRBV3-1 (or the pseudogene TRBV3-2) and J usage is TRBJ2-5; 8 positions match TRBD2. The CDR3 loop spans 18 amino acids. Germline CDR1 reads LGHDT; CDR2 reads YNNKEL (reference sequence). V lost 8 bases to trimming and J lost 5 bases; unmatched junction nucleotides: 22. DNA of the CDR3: TGTGCCAGCCAGAAAACAGAGGGGCTAGCGGGTTCGTGGGAGACCCAGTACTTC. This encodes CASQKTEGLAGSWETQYF.

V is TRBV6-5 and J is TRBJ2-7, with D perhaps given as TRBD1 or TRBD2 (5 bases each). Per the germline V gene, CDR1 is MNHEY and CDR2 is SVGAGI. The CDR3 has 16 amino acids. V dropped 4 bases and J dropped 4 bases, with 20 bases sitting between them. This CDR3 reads CASSFKGEGIPYEQYF. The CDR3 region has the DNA TGTGCCAGCAGTTTCAAGGGAGAGGGGATTCCTTACGAGCAGTACTTC.

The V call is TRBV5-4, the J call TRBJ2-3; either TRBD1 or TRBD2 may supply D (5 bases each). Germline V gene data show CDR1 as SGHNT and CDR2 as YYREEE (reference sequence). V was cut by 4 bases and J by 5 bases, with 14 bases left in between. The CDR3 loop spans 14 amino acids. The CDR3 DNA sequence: TGTGCCAGCAGCCCCTTGGGGGAGAGAGATACGCAGTATTTT. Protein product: CASSPLGERDTQYF.